Listed here are 23 T cell receptor beta chains from one sample, sequenced in a study of CD8 T cells in ankylosing spondylitis. Study-wide findings and caveats: Seemingly distinctive of ankylosing spondylitis blood was a TCR beta motif formed by eight highly homologous variants.

TCRdb called the 5' RACE reads again in MiXCR, with one record for every CDR3 protein. This sample has approximately 540,000 distinct CDR3 sequences, with approximately 11% found just once. These receptors' antigens are unknown. The specimen sequenced was blood, either unsorted or a sorted T cell fraction (not recorded which). These receptors all stem from a male donor with ankylosing spondylitis.

This clonotype was found a few times. V is TRBV7-2 and J is TRBJ2-4; D is undetermined. The CDR3 is 16 amino acids. CDR1 SGHTA and CDR2 FQGNSA come from the germline V gene. V lost 0 bases and J lost 0, with 9 bases in between. CDR3 sequence (DNA): TGTGCCAGCAGCTTAGCGGCCATACAAGCCAAAAACATTCAGTACTTC. Residues: CASSLAAIQAKNIQYF.

This clonotype has more than one count but fewer than ten. The rearrangement uses TRBV7-2 and TRBJ2-5; 8 bases are a match to TRBD2. Trimming cost V 2 bases and J 2 bases; bases outside gene matches: 7. There are 16 residues in the CDR3. CDR1 and CDR2 from the germline V gene are SGHTA and FQGNSA. The CDR3 DNA sequence: TGTGCCAGCAGCTTATACGACGGGAGGGGGCAAGAGACCCAGTACTTC. It yields the protein CASSLYDGRGQETQYF.

The chain links TRBV24-1 to TRBJ2-1, with TRBD1 identical over 9 bases. The CDR3 length is 16 residues. Germline lookup yields CDR1 KGHDR and CDR2 SFDVKD. Trimming removed 4 bases from V and 4 bases from J; junction bases left unmatched: 7. The CDR3 is CATSDPTGGAYNEQFF. Here the CDR3 DNA reads TGTGCCACCAGTGACCCAACAGGGGGCGCGTACAATGAGCAGTTCTTC.

This clonotype was observed a handful of times. J is TRBJ1-3 and V is TRBV14; D possibly corresponds to TRBD1 (6 bases). V lost 5 bases to trimming and J lost 3 bases, with 17 bases between them. This CDR3 contains 16 residues. Germline V gives CDR1 SGHDN, CDR2 FVKESK. The CDR3 loop is CASSSQRGTYGNTIYF. The DNA for the CDR3 is TGTGCCAGCAGCTCACAAAGGGGGACGTATGGAAACACCATATATTTT.

The sample holds many counts of this clonotype. V and J are TRBV12-3 or TRBV12-4 and TRBJ1-1, with no clear D. V lost 4 bases and J 9 bases, leaving 12 bases between the germline ends. The CDR3 is made up of 12 amino acids. The CDR3 protein is CASSSHSGQAFF. The CDR3 DNA sequence: TGTGCCAGCAGTTCCCATTCGGGCCAAGCTTTCTTT.

The sample holds a few counts of this clonotype. The gene calls are TRBV7-9 and TRBJ2-5; no firm D call. Trimming removed 5 bases at V and 7 bases at J, with 20 bases between. CDR1 SEHNR and CDR2 FQNEAQ come from the germline V gene (reference sequence). The CDR3 runs to 15 residues. DNA for the CDR3: TGTGCCAGCAGCCCCCCATCGGGTAAAGTCGTGACCCAGTACTTC. It translates to CASSPPSGKVVTQYF.

Many counts were recorded for this clonotype. J is TRBJ2-6 and V is TRBV5-4; perhaps TRBD2 as D (5 bases). Trimming removed 4 bases at V and 0 bases at J, with 11 bases between. Germline V gene lookup returns CDR1 SGHNT and CDR2 YYREEE (reference sequence). The CDR3 spans 16 residues. The CDR3 loop reads CASSQDGGSGANVLTF. The CDR3 DNA reads as TGTGCCAGCAGCCAGGACGGAGGCTCTGGGGCCAACGTCCTGACTTTC.

This clonotype was counted only a few times. The chain employs TRBV10-3 and TRBJ2-6; D gene uncertain. Deletions cut 10 bases from V and 7 bases from J, with 23 bases between. This CDR3 region has 16 residues. CDR1 is ENHRY and CDR2 is SYGVKD in the germline V gene. For the CDR3, the DNA is TGTGCCAGATCCCCCAATGACCTCCAAGGAGCCAACGTCCTGACTTTC. It translates to CARSPNDLQGANVLTF.

This chain uses TRBV20-1 with TRBJ1-5; maybe TRBD1 (5 bases). V lost 3 bases and J 5 bases, leaving 17 bases between the germline ends. The CDR3 totals 15 residues. Germline CDR1 is DFQATT and CDR2 is SNEGSKA (reference sequence). The CDR3 loop reads CSASGQGGWDQPQHF. Here the CDR3 DNA reads TGCAGTGCTAGTGGGCAGGGAGGTTGGGATCAGCCCCAGCATTTT.

This clonotype was seen repeatedly, ten times or more. The rearrangement links TRBV12-3 or TRBV12-4 to TRBJ1-1; D not resolved. The CDR3 consists of 12 residues. Trimming stripped 3 bases from V and 2 bases from J, with 4 bases between. The CDR3 region is CASSFYNTEAFF. In DNA form, the CDR3 reads TGTGCCAGCAGTTTCTACAACACTGAAGCTTTCTTT.

The chain has TRBV28 and TRBJ2-3; 9 bases line up with TRBD2. V lost 5 bases to trimming and J lost 2 bases; unmatched junction nucleotides: 8. The CDR3 has 16 amino acids. CDR1 and CDR2 from the germline V gene are MDHEN and SYDVKM. The DNA of the CDR3 is TGTGCCAGCAGTGACAGCGGGAGGTTGACCACAGATACGCAGTATTTT. The encoded protein is CASSDSGRLTTDTQYF.

The sample holds a few counts of this clonotype. This rearrangement joins TRBV20-1 to TRBJ2-2, with no clear D. V was clipped by 6 bases and J by 0 bases, with 8 bases between them. Per germline, CDR1 DFQATT and CDR2 SNEGSKA (reference sequence). The CDR3 sequence is 13 residues long. The CDR3 here is CSAPRANTGELFF. CDR3 DNA: TGCAGTGCCCCACGCGCGAACACCGGGGAGCTGTTTTTT.

This clonotype was counted only a few times. This chain uses TRBV7-9 with TRBJ2-1; D unclear. CDR3 size: 14 residues. The V gene lost 5 bases and the J gene lost 11 bases, with 19 bases spanning the gap. CDR1 SEHNR and CDR2 FQNEAQ come from the germline V gene (reference sequence). Written as DNA, the CDR3 is TGTGCCAGCAGCCCCCCCTCGCTTCGAGATCAGCAGTTCTTC. Its protein is CASSPPSLRDQQFF. Using reference TRBV7-9 and TRBJ2-1 for the parts outside the CDR3, the full variable domain is DTGVSQNPRHKITKRGQNVTFRCDPISEHNRLYWYRQTLGQGPEFLTYFQNEAQLEKSRLLSDRFSAERPKGSFSTLEIQRTEQGDSAMYLCASSPPSLRDQQFFGPGTRLTVL.

The sample holds a few counts of this clonotype. This rearrangement joins TRBV12-3 or TRBV12-4 to TRBJ2-1, with 9 positions matching TRBD2. The CDR3 has 14 amino acids. V shed 6 bases, J shed 7 bases, and the junction held 7 bases outside the gene matches. As DNA, the CDR3 is TGTGCCAGCAGACTATCTAGCGGGGCTAATGAGCAGTTCTTC. It codes for CASRLSSGANEQFF.

This clonotype was found a few times. This chain connects TRBV20-1 to TRBJ2-1; D is perhaps TRBD2 (6 bases). Trimming removed 5 bases from V and 0 bases from J, with 17 bases in between. Germline CDR1 DFQATT, CDR2 SNEGSKA (reference sequence). CDR3 length: 16 amino acids. The CDR3 region is CSALPGTSFSYNEQFF. CDR3 nucleotide sequence: TGCAGTGCTCTTCCCGGGACTTCTTTCTCCTACAATGAGCAGTTCTTC.

The rearrangement joins TRBV5-1 to TRBJ1-3; TRBD1 might be the D (5 bases). The CDR3 has 15 residues. V was clipped by 4 bases and J by 0 bases, with 11 bases between them. Germline V gives CDR1 SGHRS, CDR2 YFSETQ. CDR3 in amino acids: CASSPTEGSGNTIYF. CDR3 DNA: TGCGCCAGCAGCCCGACAGAGGGCTCTGGAAACACCATATATTTT.

This rearrangement joins TRBV5-1 to TRBJ2-3, with unresolved D. The CDR3 runs 14 residues. CDR1 and CDR2 (germline): SGHRS, YFSETQ. Trimming took 0 bases from V and 4 from J, leaving 9 bases between them. The CDR3 loop is CASSLEGYPDTQYF. CDR3 nucleotide sequence: TGCGCCAGCAGCTTGGAAGGTTACCCAGATACGCAGTATTTT. The variable domain in full, with the rest retrieved from reference TRBV5-1 and TRBJ2-3, is KAGVTQTPRYLIKTRGQQVTLSCSPISGHRSVSWYQQTPGQGLQFLFEYFSETQRNKGNFPGRFSGRQFSNSRSEMNVSTLELGDSALYLCASSLEGYPDTQYFGPGTRLTVL.

The V call is TRBV20-1, the J call TRBJ1-5; 7 positions agree with TRBD1. CDR3 length: 16 amino acids. The germline V gene encodes CDR1 DFQATT and CDR2 SNEGSKA (reference sequence). The ends lost 5 bases at V and 0 bases at J; junction bases unmatched: 10. This CDR3 reads CSAGPGTAYSNQPQHF. The CDR3 DNA reads TGCAGTGCTGGGCCAGGGACAGCTTATAGCAATCAGCCCCAGCATTTT.

This clonotype was seen at least ten times. The V and J genes are TRBV12-3 or TRBV12-4 and TRBJ1-2, with 9 nucleotides matching TRBD1. Unmatched junction bases numbered 8, after V lost 6 bases and J lost 6 bases. This CDR3 contains 14 residues. The CDR3 DNA sequence: TGTGCCAGCAGCTCCCTGGGGACAGGGCATGGCTACACCTTC. Its protein is CASSSLGTGHGYTF.

This clonotype has ten or more counts. This chain uses TRBV15 with TRBJ1-2; tentative D call: TRBD1 (5 bases). The V and J ends lost 0 bases and 7 bases respectively, with 12 bases between them. This CDR3 has 14 amino acids. Germline-derived CDR1 and CDR2 are LNHNV and YYDKDF (reference sequence). The CDR3 DNA reads as TGTGCCACCAGCAGAGATTTGCAGGGTGGTGGCTACACCTTC. Its protein is CATSRDLQGGGYTF.

This clonotype was detected many times. The chain uses TRBV6-1 and TRBJ1-5; D unresolved. CDR1 and CDR2 from the germline V gene are MNHNS and SASEGT. The CDR3 consists of 14 residues. V lost 5 bases and J lost 3, with 11 bases in between. The CDR3 sequence: CASSPGGYNQPQHF. In DNA form, the CDR3 reads TGTGCCAGCAGTCCGGGTGGTTACAATCAGCCCCAGCATTTT.

This chain's CDR3 is CASSLTWTGTYGYTF. The CDR3 bases are TGCGCCAGCAGCTTGACCTGGACAGGGACCTATGGCTACACCTTC. This chain joins TRBV5-1 and TRBJ1-2; 8 bases agree with TRBD1. CDR1 and CDR2 from the germline V gene are SGHRS and YFSETQ. With V trimmed by 1 base and J by 4 bases, 6 bases remained unmatched. The CDR3 has 15 residues.

The chain couples TRBV20-1 to TRBJ1-5, with unresolved D. V lost 3 bases and J 1 base, leaving 7 bases between the germline ends. This CDR3 has 13 residues. Germline CDR1 DFQATT, CDR2 SNEGSKA (reference sequence). This chain's CDR3 is CSASSGSNQPQHF. The CDR3 DNA reads TGCAGTGCTAGCTCTGGGAGCAATCAGCCCCAGCATTTT.